The sequence of this T cell receptor (beta chain) was determined in a study of OX40 agonist ivuxolimab in advanced cancers. Across the study: Ivuxolimab doses were 0.01, 0.1, 0.3, 1.5, 3 or 10 mg/kg every 2 weeks. Three patients got partial responses; one had hepatocellular carcinoma and two had cutaneous melanoma.

V was shortened by 9 bases and J by 4 bases, with 16 bases between the two germline ends. The CDR3 spans 14 residues. Germline CDR1 reads SGHRS; CDR2 reads YFSETQ. Sequencing used immunoSEQ multiplex PCR; TCRdb keeps in-frame clones, though not all of them. The sample shows around 50,000 clones, approximately 71% of them seen only once. General study findings and limits: Among the least clonally expanded were partial responders at 0.1-3.0 mg/kg. Certain nonresponders additionally had low normalized T-cell clonal expansion.

Concerning this clone: Its antigen remains unidentified.

Material: CD4+ or CD8+ T cells sorted from blood, obtained in a trial of the OX40 agonist ivuxolimab. The genes are TRBV5-1 and TRBJ2-2; D is undetermined. The source of this sequence is an adult with an advanced solid tumor such as melanoma, head and neck, liver or kidney cancer. CDR3: CATRIRASTGELFF. As DNA, the CDR3 is TGCGCCACCCGTATAAGGGCGAGCACCGGGGAGCTGTTTTTT.